Below are 10 T cell receptor beta chains sequenced from a single sample in a study of T cell repertoires in cytomegalovirus infection. TCRdb reprocessed the reads via MiXCR and lists one record per CDR3 protein. The table has approximately 550,000 distinct CDR3 sequences, approximately 16% seen once. Sequences were obtained from CD8+ T cells from PBMCs. The receptor set was obtained from a human donor in good health (CMV status not recorded). Some clones in this sample may be carry-over from other donors' samples.

The J gene is TRBJ2-7, the V gene TRBV6-1; 7 nucleotides align to TRBD1. V trimming: 0 bases; J trimming: 3 bases; junction bases outside the gene matches: 8. Germline V gives CDR1 MNHNS, CDR2 SASEGT. The CDR3 is made up of 16 amino acids. DNA for the CDR3: TGTGCCAGCAGTGAAGCAAAGGGACAGAACTTCTACGAGCAGTACTTC. It specifies CASSEAKGQNFYEQYF.

This clonotype was recorded at least ten times. The chain joins TRBV7-9 to TRBJ1-1; 9 nucleotides match TRBD1. Germline loops: CDR1 SEHNR, CDR2 FQNEAQ (reference sequence). J gave up 3 bases and V 5 bases, and 13 bases lay outside the gene matches. The CDR3 has 17 residues. The DNA of the CDR3 is TGTGCCAGCAGCCAATTTACAGGGGGCGCCCTGGACACTGAAGCTTTCTTT. This encodes CASSQFTGGALDTEAFF.

Of note for this clonotype: The conserved final phenylalanine or tryptophan is absent from the CDR3, which likely points to a read error. Because the CDR3's place on the DNA is in doubt, the DNA is left out and the CDR3 is given as listed by TCRdb. The chain combines TRBV12-3 or TRBV12-4 with TRBJ2-1; the table's D call, TRBD2, has no DNA check behind it. The CDR3 has 19 amino acids, counting both end residues. The CDR3 sequence is CASSSLTSGSAGGYNEQLL.

In this sample, this clonotype turned up a few times. V and J are TRBV7-9 and TRBJ2-7; D is unresolved. V was clipped by 2 bases and J by 4 bases, with 12 bases between them. Germline loops: CDR1 SEHNR, CDR2 FQNEAQ (reference sequence). The CDR3 totals 14 residues. The CDR3 sequence is CASSLPSDIYEQYF. DNA for the CDR3: TGTGCCAGCAGCTTACCCTCAGACATTTACGAGCAGTACTTC.

The chain couples TRBV14 to TRBJ2-2; a weak D match, TRBD1 (6 bases). Trimming removed 0 bases at V and 7 bases at J, with 15 bases between. The CDR3 is 16 amino acids. CDR1 SGHDN and CDR2 FVKESK come from the germline V gene. This chain's CDR3 is CASSQDNRVKDGELFF. For the CDR3, the DNA is TGTGCCAGCAGCCAAGATAACAGGGTAAAGGACGGGGAGCTGTTTTTT.

This clonotype was seen at least ten times. The J gene is TRBJ1-1, the V gene TRBV12-3 or TRBV12-4; TRBD1 might be the D (6 bases). The CDR3 has 17 amino acids. Trimming took 2 bases from V and 2 from J, leaving 18 bases between them. The CDR3 loop is CASSLTRGGGPNTEAFF. The CDR3 bases are TGTGCCAGCAGTTTAACCAGGGGAGGCGGTCCCAACACTGAAGCTTTCTTT.

The chain is built from TRBV6-4 and TRBJ2-7, with a possible D match to TRBD2 (6 bases). Per germline, CDR1 MRHNA and CDR2 SNTAGT. V dropped 6 bases and J dropped 3 bases, with 27 bases sitting between them. The CDR3 covers 18 residues. The CDR3 coding sequence is TGTGCCAGCAGCTACCCGGGACTCCGCACCTCACTCGACTACGAGCAGTACTTC. It translates to CASSYPGLRTSLDYEQYF.

This clonotype has just a few counts. The chain recombines TRBV30 with TRBJ2-7; TRBD1 matches 10 bases. CDR1 GTSNPN and CDR2 SVGIG come from the germline V gene (reference sequence). The V and J ends lost 0 bases and 6 bases, in that order; junction bases with no gene match: 5. The length of the CDR3 is 14 residues. Written as DNA, the CDR3 is TGTGCCTGGAGTGTAGGGACAGGGGAATCCGAGCAGTACTTC. Translating it yields CAWSVGTGESEQYF.

In this sample, this clonotype turned up many times. The V gene is TRBV7-8, the J gene TRBJ2-1; 13 bases match TRBD2. Germline V lookup: CDR1 SGHVS, CDR2 FQNEAQ. The CDR3 extends over 18 amino acids. Germline trimming cut 0 bases from V and 8 bases from J; bases unmatched to any gene: 10. CDR3 sequence (DNA): TGTGCCAGCAGCTTAGCGCTGACTAGCGGGAGGATGGGGGATGAGCAGTTCTTC. Amino acid sequence: CASSLALTSGRMGDEQFF. Based on the CDR3 plus reference TRBV7-8 and TRBJ2-1, the full variable domain is GAGVSQSPRYKVAKRGQDVALRCDPISGHVSLFWYQQALGQGPEFLTYFQNEAQLDKSGLPSDRFFAERPEGSVSTLKIQRTQQEDSAVYLCASSLALTSGRMGDEQFFGPGTRLTVL.

Only a few counts were recorded for this clonotype. The chain links TRBV19 to TRBJ2-1; 7 bases are shared with TRBD1. CDR3 size: 12 residues. The V and J ends lost 11 bases and 2 bases, in that order; junction bases with no gene match: 3. Looked up from germline, CDR1 is LNHDA and CDR2 is SQIVND (reference sequence). CDR3 loop: CASGTAYNEQFF. The CDR3 DNA sequence: TGTGCCTCCGGGACAGCCTACAATGAGCAGTTCTTC.